This record concerns one T cell receptor beta chain sequence. Its antigen is not identified. In germline, CDR1 is MNHEY, CDR2 SMNVEV (reference sequence). V lost 3 bases and J lost 3; bases outside the gene matches: 5. This CDR3 spans 16 amino acids. TCRdb re-analysed the 5' RACE reads in MiXCR, keeping a single row per CDR3 protein. The data contain 340,000 or so distinct CDR3 sequences, approximately 12% of them singletons. The data were obtained in a study of T-cell memory formation after mild COVID-19. About the study: Among the donors, TCR clusters were largely specific to each donor.

The study, taken as a whole, reports: The second-wave clones peaking on day 37 were not confirmed as SARS-CoV-2-specific. Certain responding clones were present in pre-infection memory, suggesting participation of cross-reactive memory.

The V call is TRBV27, the J call TRBJ2-1, with 10 nucleotides matching TRBD2. The receptor's source is a man between 18 and 35 years old who had mild COVID-19 (a few samples of this study predate the infection). Cell type and time point are not known. The sample was PBMCs or a T cell subset sorted from them (not recorded which). This CDR3 reads CASSLFLAGDYNEQFF. The CDR3 DNA follows: TGTGCCAGCAGTTTGTTCCTAGCGGGGGACTACAATGAGCAGTTCTTC.